The T cell receptor beta chain under discussion was sequenced for a study of T cell responses to AZD1222 COVID-19 vaccine. At the level of the study: Combined were second doses at about 4 or about 12 weeks.

Overall study results and limits: There were vaccine-associated CD4 TCRs across spike, dominant at 160-218 and 743-854. It should be noted that donors were predominantly white British and more often female, and clonal diversity was possibly underestimated.

This clone was seen just once. What it recognizes is unknown. Produced via immunoSEQ multiplex PCR; TCRdb's table is partial and in-frame only. The data show some 150,000 clones, 90% seen once. J lost 4 bases, V lost 3 bases, and 5 bases had no gene match. The CDR3 totals 15 residues. Germline CDR1 and CDR2: ENHRY and SYGVKD. The specimen was peripheral blood, collected on day 0 of AZD1222 vaccination. The source is an adult in good health. The chain employs TRBV10-3 and TRBJ2-5; 10 nucleotides match TRBD1. CDR3 nucleotides: TGTGCCATCAGTGATCCTAGGACAGGGGGAGAGACCCAGTACTTC. Translation gives CAISDPRTGGETQYF.